This TCR beta chain derives from a study of CD8 T cells in Susac syndrome. Whole-study findings and limits: Acknowledgment was made by the study that its TCR sequencing and HLA analysis involved a relatively small number of individuals.

The authors carried out high-throughput sequencing of TCR beta. They applied it to CD8+ and CD4+ T cells obtained from blood. Negative isolation was applied to CD8+ and CD4+ T cells, and FACS enrichment was applied to TEMRA cells. The V and J ends lost 2 bases and 7 bases respectively, with 6 bases between them. CDR1 is MNHNY, CDR2 SVGAGI, per germline (reference sequence). The CDR3 loop spans 12 amino acids. Regarding this clonotype: Its antigen is unknown.

Reverse transcription of 0.5 to 1 ug RNA was carried out with random hexamers. Amplification of the TCR beta CDR3 was carried out by immunoSEQ multiplex PCR, which spanned a total of 54 Vbeta and 13 Jbeta segments. In TCRdb, the immunoSEQ multiplex PCR reads were re-called with MiXCR into one record per CDR3 protein. The data show 200,000 to 250,000 distinct CDR3 sequences, approximately 95% seen once. The sequenced sample was CD4+ T cells from PBMCs. The origin of this receptor is a human donor with multiple sclerosis. The chain joins TRBV6-6 to TRBJ1-5; D remains ambiguous. The CDR3 loop reads CASSYEGQPQHF. The CDR3 DNA reads TGTGCCAGCAGTTACGAGGGACAGCCCCAGCATTTT.